This TCR beta chain was found in a study of cytomegalovirus exposure and HLA in healthy donors. PCR used 60 Vbeta primers and 13 Jbeta primers. Data came from immunoSEQ multiplex PCR; TCRdb stores just in-frame clones and leaves some out. The sample consists of 270,000 or so clones, 86% of them appearing once. This receptor was taken from a man aged 35 to 55 in good health and CMV-seropositive. The sequencing input was PBMCs.

The CDR3 sequence is CASSLDRDRGQVHNQPQHF. Written as DNA, the CDR3 is TGTGCCAGCAGCTTAGATCGGGACAGGGGTCAGGTTCACAATCAGCCCCAGCATTTT. The J gene is TRBJ1-5, the V gene TRBV11-2; 10 bases line up with TRBD1. The J segment lost 3 bases and the V segment lost 0 bases, leaving 11 bases of the junction unmatched. The CDR3 runs 19 residues. Germline V gene data show CDR1 as SGHAT and CDR2 as FQNNGV.